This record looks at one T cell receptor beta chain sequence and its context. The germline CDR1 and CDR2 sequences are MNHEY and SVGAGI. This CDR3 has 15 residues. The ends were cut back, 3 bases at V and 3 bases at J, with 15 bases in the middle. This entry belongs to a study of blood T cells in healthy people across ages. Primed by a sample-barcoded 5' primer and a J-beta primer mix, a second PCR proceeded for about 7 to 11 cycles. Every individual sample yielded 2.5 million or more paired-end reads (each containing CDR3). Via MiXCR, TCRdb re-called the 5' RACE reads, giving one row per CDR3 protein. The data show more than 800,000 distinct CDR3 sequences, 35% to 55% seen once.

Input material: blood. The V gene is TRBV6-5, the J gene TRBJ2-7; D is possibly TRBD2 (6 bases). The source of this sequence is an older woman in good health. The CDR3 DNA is TGTGCCAGCAGTTATCGGGGGAAACGAAACTACGAGCAGTACTTC. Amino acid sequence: CASSYRGKRNYEQYF.